Ten or more counts support the clone carrying this TCR beta chain. Its antigen is not identified. The CDR3 is 13 residues long. V gave up 4 bases and J gave up 7 bases, with 13 bases separating them. The data are from a study of early T cells in non-severe SARS-CoV-2 infection. Study details: Sequencing input comprised bulk RNA from unsorted whole blood; chain pairing was not available. Broader study findings: VDJdb matching, biased toward anti-spike CD8 responses, missed private and CD4 specificities.

Molecules of cDNA were individually given unique molecular identifiers that were attached to them. From the 5' RACE reads, TCRdb called clonotypes with MiXCR, one entry per CDR3 protein. The sample lists roughly 46,000 distinct CDR3 sequences, about a tenth occurring once. This sequence was found in an adult who was a healthcare worker with PCR-confirmed SARS-CoV-2 infection or an uninfected control (not recorded which). The gene calls are TRBV12-3 or TRBV12-4 and TRBJ1-1; D remains unclear. The specimen comprised whole blood, sampled at baseline. CDR3 in DNA: TGTGCCAGCAGTTCTGGTGAGGACCTTGAAGCTTTCTTT. This codes for CASSSGEDLEAFF.